This is a list of T cell receptor beta chains from one sample in a study of shared clonotypes between healthy human individuals. Produced via immunoSEQ multiplex PCR; TCRdb's table is partial and in-frame only. The sample shows about 590,000 clones, nearly 97% of them seen only once. Sequences were obtained from naive CD8+ T cells sorted from blood. Source of these receptors: a young woman in good health. CDR3s include the opening cysteine and the closing phenylalanine or tryptophan. Fields, in order: V gene, J gene, CDR3 length, D gene, CDR3 DNA, CDR3 protein. The D gene is left open where the match is weak.

>TRBV7-8|TRBJ2-1|14|-
TGTGCCAGCAGCTTAAGCGGACGGCAGGTTGAGCAGTTCTTC
CASSLSGRQVEQFF
>TRBV27|TRBJ2-7|13|TRBD2
TGTGCCAGCAGACTAGCGGGAGCCTACGAGCAGTACTTC
CASRLAGAYEQYF
>TRBV5-8|TRBJ2-1|17|-
TGTGCCAGCAGGTCCGCAAGATTGGGTGGGTCCTACAATGAGCAGTTCTTC
CASRSARLGGSYNEQFF
>TRBV7-2|TRBJ2-6|12|-
TGTGCCAGCAGCTTTGGGGCCAACGTCCTGACTTTC
CASSFGANVLTF
>TRBV19|TRBJ1-1|15|TRBD1
TGTGCCAGTAGCAACTTGAAACAGGGGGCGGGTGAAGCTTTCTTT
CASSNLKQGAGEAFF
>TRBV11-2|TRBJ2-7|14|-
TGTGCCAGCAGCTCGGGCCTGGGGGCCTACGAGCAGTACTTC
CASSSGLGAYEQYF
>TRBV19|TRBJ1-5|16|-
TGTGCCAGTAGTATTTGGGAGGATCTTGGCAATCAGCCCCAGCATTTT
CASSIWEDLGNQPQHF
>TRBV19|TRBJ2-7|14|-
TGTGCCAGTAGTACCTTTGGAGGGACCTACGAGCAGTACTTC
CASSTFGGTYEQYF
>TRBV2|TRBJ2-5|14|TRBD2
TGTGCCAGCAGTGGGTCGCTAGCGGTGGAGACCCAGTACTTC
CASSGSLAVETQYF
>TRBV5-1|TRBJ2-3|16|TRBD1
TGCGCCAGCAGCTCCGGGACAGGGGGCGGGTCAGATACGCAGTATTTT
CASSSGTGGGSDTQYF